One sample yielded the 10 T cell receptor beta chains listed below, sequenced in a study of shared clonotypes between healthy human individuals. Produced via immunoSEQ multiplex PCR; TCRdb's table is partial and in-frame only. The sample has millions of clones; 85% to 95% are singletons. The sequencing input was naive CD4+ T cells sorted from blood. Specified subset: CD45RA+ positively selected. These receptors were collected from a man younger than 30 in good health.

Concerning this clone: Additional DNA sequences in this sample encode the identical CDR3. V and J are TRBV15 and TRBJ2-7; tentative D call: TRBD2 (5 bases). The CDR3 length is 13 residues. V was pared by 3 bases and J by 2 bases, with 8 bases between. CDR1 is LNHNV, CDR2 YYDKDF, per germline (reference sequence). CDR3 amino acids: CATSRTGTYEQYF. DNA for the CDR3: TGTGCCACCAGCAGGACGGGAACCTACGAGCAGTACTTC.

The chain combines TRBV6-5 with TRBJ2-1; 13 nucleotides match TRBD2. J was trimmed by 8 bases and V by 6 bases; bases with no gene match: 7. The CDR3 has 15 residues. CDR1 and CDR2 (germline): MNHEY, SVGAGI. The CDR3 DNA sequence: TGTGCCAGCAGCTCCGGGACTAGCGGGACGGATGAGCAGTTCTTC. Its protein is CASSSGTSGTDEQFF.

This chain joins TRBV7-8 and TRBJ2-7; weak D call: TRBD2 (5 bases). Trimming shortened V by 5 bases and J by 2 bases, and 19 bases separated the two germline ends. The germline CDR1 and CDR2 sequences are SGHVS and FQNEAQ. This CDR3 is built from 16 residues. CDR3: CASSPHMGARAYEQYF. Written as DNA, the CDR3 is TGTGCCAGCAGCCCCCATATGGGAGCTAGGGCCTACGAGCAGTACTTC.

The chain joins TRBV19 to TRBJ1-1, with 7 bases that match TRBD1. CDR3 size: 14 residues. The J segment lost 4 bases and the V segment lost 5 bases, leaving 7 bases of the junction unmatched. CDR1 LNHDA and CDR2 SQIVND come from the germline V gene (reference sequence). In DNA form, the CDR3 reads TGTGCCAGTAGTTCCCAGGGGGTTGGCACTGAAGCTTTCTTT. It encodes CASSSQGVGTEAFF.

V usage is TRBV9 and J usage is TRBJ2-3; TRBD2 aligns across 13 bases. The CDR3 contains 16 residues. The V segment lost 0 bases and the J segment 7 bases; nucleotides outside the gene matches: 5. Germline-derived CDR1 and CDR2 are SGDLS and YYNGEE. The CDR3 bases are TGTGCCAGCAGCGTAGAAGGACTAGCGGGAGCGAATACGCAGTATTTT. Its protein product is CASSVEGLAGANTQYF.

The chain joins TRBV30 to TRBJ1-4; 8 bases are a match to TRBD1. The V segment lost 5 bases and the J segment 7 bases; nucleotides outside the gene matches: 9. The germline CDR1 and CDR2 sequences are GTSNPN and SVGIG (reference sequence). There are 14 residues in the CDR3. The CDR3 is CAWSLGQGGEKLFF. The DNA of the CDR3 is TGTGCCTGGTCGCTTGGACAGGGCGGTGAAAAACTGTTTTTT. Filled out from reference TRBV30 and TRBJ1-4, the complete variable domain reads SQTIHQWPATLVQPVGSPLSLECTVEGTSNPNLYWYRQAAGRGLQLLFYSVGIGQISSEVPQNLSASRPQDRQFILSSKKLLLSDSGFYLCAWSLGQGGEKLFFGSGTQLSVL.

This clone was observed a single time. Other DNA sequences from this sample encode an identical CDR3 as well. The chain uses TRBV29-1 and TRBJ2-5, with D perhaps matching TRBD1 or TRBD2 (5 bases each). Trimming left V 5 bases short and J 1 base short, with 11 bases between. There are 13 residues in the CDR3. Germline V CDR1 and CDR2: SQVTM, ANQGSEA. The CDR3 DNA is TGCAGCGTTAGAGGGGCTGGCCAAGAGACCCAGTACTTC. It yields the protein CSVRGAGQETQYF.

The gene calls are TRBV2 and TRBJ2-3, with a tentative D call TRBD2 (5 bases). From germline, CDR1 is SNHLY and CDR2 FYNNEI. CDR3 size: 14 residues. The V end lost 7 bases, the J end lost 0 bases, and 11 bases lay between the germline ends. The CDR3 nucleotides are TGTGCCAGCAACGGACTTCCCAGCACAGATACGCAGTATTTT. It encodes CASNGLPSTDTQYF.

The chain carries TRBV2 and TRBJ1-6; a possible D gene is TRBD1 (5 bases). The CDR3 runs to 15 residues. Germline CDR1 and CDR2: SNHLY and FYNNEI. Trimming pared 7 bases from V and 7 bases from J, leaving 17 bases between. The DNA for the CDR3 is TGTGCCAGCAACGCAGGGACCGCCTTGAATTCACCCCTCCACTTT. Translation: CASNAGTALNSPLHF.

V gene TRBV6-5 combines with J gene TRBJ2-7, with D unclear. From germline, CDR1 is MNHEY and CDR2 SVGAGI. With 0 bases removed from V and 7 bases from J, the gap between germline ends came to 7 bases. This CDR3 region has 12 residues. CDR3 bases: TGTGCCAGCAGTTACTCGACTGGGGAGCAGTACTTC. It translates to CASSYSTGEQYF.